This TCR beta chain was identified during a study of blood T cell repertoires in COVID-19. Using immunoSEQ multiplex PCR, the repertoire was profiled, and TCRdb retains in-frame clones only, with some absent. The sample lists 15,000 to 20,000 clones; 85% to 90% were seen once. There are 15 residues in the CDR3. With 1 base clipped from V and 5 bases from J, the junction kept 5 bases outside the gene matches. CDR1 is SGHAT, CDR2 FQNNGV, per germline. This TCR came from a man in his sixties with active COVID-19. The specimen was peripheral blood. The chain has TRBV11-2 and TRBJ2-5; 9 bases match TRBD2. The CDR3 sequence is CASSLVAGAGETQYF. CDR3 DNA: TGTGCCAGCAGCTTAGTAGCGGGGGCAGGGGAGACCCAGTACTTC.